A selection of T cell receptor beta chains follows, all from one sample in a study of blood T cell repertoires in COVID-19. The protocol was immunoSEQ multiplex PCR, while the TCRdb copy is restricted to in-frame clones and leaves out a portion. In the table there are under 200,000 clones, roughly 88% of which are singletons. The sequencing input was PBMCs or T cells enriched from blood (not recorded which). The origin of the receptors is a woman aged 50 to 65 who had recovered from COVID-19. CDR3s include the opening cysteine and the closing phenylalanine or tryptophan. D genes are given only for firm matches. Clone size is given for some rows only: seen once, a few or many times, or a class if the clone is expanded.

v_gene,j_gene,d_gene,abundance,CDR3aa,CDR3nt
TRBV7-9,TRBJ1-2,.,.,CASSFNSLNLYGYTF,TGTGCCAGCAGCTTCAACAGCCTAAACCTCTATGGCTACACCTTC
TRBV28,TRBJ2-6,TRBD1,.,CASSPTGPGANVLTF,TGTGCCAGCAGTCCGACAGGGCCCGGGGCCAACGTCCTGACTTTC
TRBV20-1,TRBJ2-1,TRBD2,.,CSASPSGGAGNEQFF,TGCAGTGCTAGTCCTAGCGGGGGGGCCGGCAATGAGCAGTTCTTC
TRBV19,TRBJ1-4,.,once,CASSIWSRGIANEKLFF,TGTGCCAGTAGTATATGGAGTCGGGGAATAGCTAATGAAAAACTGTTTTTT
TRBV9,TRBJ2-5,.,.,CASSVDLRLPGGTQYF,TGTGCCAGCAGCGTAGATTTACGACTACCTGGTGGGACCCAGTACTTC
TRBV7-2,TRBJ2-1,TRBD1,.,CASSSDRAGEQFF,TGTGCCAGCAGCTCGGACAGGGCCGGTGAGCAGTTCTTC
TRBV11-2,TRBJ2-3,.,.,CASSRQPGFTDTQYF,TGTGCCAGCAGCCGCCAACCGGGATTCACAGATACGCAGTATTTT
TRBV19,TRBJ2-1,TRBD2,.,CASSRTSGGLISSYNEQFF,TGTGCCAGTAGTAGGACTAGCGGGGGCCTAATAAGCTCCTACAATGAGCAGTTCTTC
TRBV29-1,TRBJ2-4,TRBD1,.,CSVVPGTGSGGIQYF,TGCAGCGTTGTCCCCGGGACAGGGAGTGGGGGCATTCAGTACTTC
TRBV27,TRBJ2-3,TRBD2,.,CASQRLAGEWDTQYF,TGTGCCAGTCAAAGACTAGCCGGAGAGTGGGATACGCAGTATTTT